These 13 T cell receptor beta chains originate from one sample sequenced in a study of blood T cell repertoires in COVID-19. TCRdb keeps only in-frame clones here, not all; method: immunoSEQ multiplex PCR. The sample has more than 250,000 clones, more than 75% seen once. The sequencing input was PBMCs or T cells enriched from blood (not recorded which). The receptors shown here come from a woman aged 30 to 39 who had recovered from COVID-19.

This chain uses TRBV3-1 (or the pseudogene TRBV3-2) with TRBJ1-1; D gene unclear. V gave up 3 bases and J gave up 7 bases, with 15 bases separating them. In germline, CDR1 is LGHDT, CDR2 YNNKEL (reference sequence). CDR3 size: 14 residues. The CDR3 sequence is CASSQDREPGEAFF. Written as DNA, the CDR3 is TGTGCCAGCAGCCAGGACCGGGAGCCAGGTGAAGCTTTCTTT.

The chain combines TRBV6-1 with TRBJ1-1; TRBD1 matches at 8 bases. There are 16 residues in the CDR3. V dropped 1 base and J dropped 2; count of bases not matched to a gene: 6. The germline V gene has CDR1 MNHNS and CDR2 SASEGT. CDR3 bases: TGTGCCAGCAGTGAAGGACAGGGGATAGGTAACACTGAAGCTTTCTTT. Encoded protein: CASSEGQGIGNTEAFF.

This chain uses TRBV7-2 with TRBJ1-1, with 9 bases aligning to TRBD1. CDR3 length equals 18 residues. From germline, CDR1 is SGHTA and CDR2 FQGNSA. Germline trimming cut 2 bases from V and 0 bases from J; bases unmatched to any gene: 10. CDR3 sequence (DNA): TGTGCCAGCAGCTTAAGGGCAGGGACAGGGCTTCTGAACACTGAAGCTTTCTTT. As protein: CASSLRAGTGLLNTEAFF.

In its sample, this clone was seen a few times. The J gene is TRBJ1-1, the V gene TRBV7-9, with D unclear. Deletions cut 1 base from V and 6 bases from J, with 18 bases between. The germline V gene has CDR1 SEHNR and CDR2 FQNEAQ (reference sequence). This CDR3 is built from 16 residues. The CDR3 nucleotides read TGTGCCAGCAGCTTAGGCGGGATCCCCCATAGGGCTGAAGCTTTCTTT. Protein: CASSLGGIPHRAEAFF.

This clone was counted once. This rearrangement joins TRBV15 to TRBJ2-3; 11 bases fit TRBD2. In germline, CDR1 is LNHNV, CDR2 YYDKDF (reference sequence). Germline trimming cut 4 bases from V and 7 bases from J; bases unmatched to any gene: 13. This CDR3 region has 17 residues. The CDR3 sequence: CATSNNPGSSGGNTQYF. The CDR3 DNA sequence: TGTGCCACCAGCAACAACCCAGGGTCTAGCGGGGGGAATACGCAGTATTTT.

The CDR3 loop reads CASSPDRASGGRRYEQYF. In nucleotides, the CDR3 is TGTGCCAGCAGCCCGGACCGGGCAAGCGGGGGACGCCGGTACGAGCAGTACTTC. The chain recombines TRBV21-1 with TRBJ2-7; whether TRBD2, the table's D call, matches the DNA was not checked. TRBV21-1 is a recognized pseudogene. There are 18 residues in the CDR3.

As concerns this clone: At one of its ends the junction is not consistent with the germline gene, which may arise from a read error. V and J are TRBV7-9 and TRBJ1-2; 9 bases map to TRBD1. CDR1 and CDR2 from the germline V gene are SEHNR and FQNEAQ (reference sequence). The CDR3 is 15 residues long. As DNA, the CDR3 is TGTGCCAGCATCTTAACAGGGGGCTCGGACTATGGCTACACCTTC. Translating gives CASILTGGSDYGYTF.

V and J are TRBV2 and TRBJ1-3; D is possibly TRBD1 (5 bases). Trimming pared 6 bases from V and 2 bases from J, leaving 11 bases between. The CDR3 totals 14 residues. CDR1 and CDR2 from the germline V gene are SNHLY and FYNNEI. The CDR3 region has the DNA TGTGCCAGCAGGGACACTGCCACTGGAAACACCATATATTTT. Its protein product is CASRDTATGNTIYF.

The V and J genes are TRBV6-5 and TRBJ1-2; possible D gene TRBD1, 5 bases. V lost 1 base to trimming and J lost 4 bases, with 13 bases between them. The CDR3 totals 15 residues. Germline assignment: CDR1 MNHEY and CDR2 SVGAGI. CDR3 sequence (DNA): TGTGCCAGCAGTTACTGGGGGGAGAAGTCCTATGGCTACACCTTC. Amino acids: CASSYWGEKSYGYTF.

This clone was seen only once. V is TRBV2 and J is TRBJ1-1; no definite D call. CDR1 is SNHLY, CDR2 FYNNEI, per germline. The CDR3 runs 14 residues. V lost 4 bases and J 1 base, leaving 10 bases between the germline ends. CDR3 sequence reads: CASSVTGTNTEAFF. The CDR3 DNA reads TGTGCCAGCAGTGTGACGGGTACGAACACTGAAGCTTTCTTT.

The chain is built from TRBV27 and TRBJ1-1; D unclear. Germline CDR1 and CDR2: MNHEY and SMNVEV (reference sequence). The V end was cut by 5 bases, the J end by 0 bases, with 13 bases between. This CDR3 is 15 amino acids long. CDR3 DNA sequence: TGTGCCAGCAGTCCTTCGGGTGGTTTGAACACTGAAGCTTTCTTT. As protein: CASSPSGGLNTEAFF.

The chain combines TRBV5-1 with TRBJ1-2, with 7 nucleotides matching TRBD1. Per the germline V gene, CDR1 is SGHRS and CDR2 is YFSETQ. The V gene end was trimmed by 4 bases and the J gene end by 0 bases; junction bases not matched to a gene: 12. CDR3 size: 17 residues. The CDR3 spells CASSPFQGGPTNYGYTF. CDR3 coding DNA: TGCGCCAGCAGCCCTTTCCAGGGGGGACCAACTAACTATGGCTACACCTTC. Complete variable domain (other parts from reference TRBV5-1 and TRBJ1-2): KAGVTQTPRYLIKTRGQQVTLSCSPISGHRSVSWYQQTPGQGLQFLFEYFSETQRNKGNFPGRFSGRQFSNSRSEMNVSTLELGDSALYLCASSPFQGGPTNYGYTFGSGTRLTVV.

The rearrangement uses TRBV3-1 (or the pseudogene TRBV3-2) and TRBJ2-7; D gene ambiguous. This CDR3 region has 14 residues. Trimming cost V 1 base and J 0 bases, with 7 bases left between them. CDR1 and CDR2 from the germline V gene are LGHDT and YNNKEL (reference sequence). The CDR3 sequence: CASSQGTRSYEQYF. The CDR3 region has the DNA TGTGCCAGCAGCCAAGGAACTCGCTCCTACGAGCAGTACTTC.